The present entry profiles one TCR beta chain with its context. These data originate in a study of T cell responses to AZD1222 COVID-19 vaccine. Here immunoSEQ multiplex PCR was the method, and the copy in TCRdb shows in-frame clones only, minus some. The sample consists of about 260,000 clones, approximately 95% of them appearing once. The CDR3 spans 15 residues. The V and J ends lost 3 bases and 4 bases, in that order; junction bases with no gene match: 11. Germline V gives CDR1 DFQATT, CDR2 SNEGSKA (reference sequence). This clonotype was obtained from an adult in good health. Source: peripheral blood, taken on day 0 of AZD1222 vaccination. The chain links TRBV20-1 to TRBJ2-7; 8 bases line up with TRBD1. In nucleotides, the CDR3 is TGCAGTGCTAGTGAATCAGGGGGCTTCGTTTACGAGCAGTACTTC. This encodes CSASESGGFVYEQYF.